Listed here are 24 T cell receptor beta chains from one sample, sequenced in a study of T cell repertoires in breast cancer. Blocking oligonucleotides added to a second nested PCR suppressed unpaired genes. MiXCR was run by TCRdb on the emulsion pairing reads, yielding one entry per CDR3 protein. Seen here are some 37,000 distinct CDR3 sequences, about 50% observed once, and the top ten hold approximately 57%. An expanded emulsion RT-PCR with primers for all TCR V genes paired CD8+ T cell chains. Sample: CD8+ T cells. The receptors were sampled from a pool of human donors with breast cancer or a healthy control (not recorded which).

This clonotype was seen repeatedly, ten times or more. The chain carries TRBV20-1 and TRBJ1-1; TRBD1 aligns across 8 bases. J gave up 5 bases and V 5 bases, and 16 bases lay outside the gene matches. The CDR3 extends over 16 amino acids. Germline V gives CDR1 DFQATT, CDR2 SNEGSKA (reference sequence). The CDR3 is CSAATQSRDRRTEAFF. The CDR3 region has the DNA TGCAGTGCTGCTACCCAGAGTAGGGACAGGCGGACTGAAGCTTTCTTT.

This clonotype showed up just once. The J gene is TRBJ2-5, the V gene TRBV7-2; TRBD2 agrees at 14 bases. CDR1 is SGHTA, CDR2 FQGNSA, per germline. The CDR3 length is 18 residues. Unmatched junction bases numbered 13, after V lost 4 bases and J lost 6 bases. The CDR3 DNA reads TGTGCCAGCAGCTCCGCCGGGACTAGCGGGAGTTGGTCGAAGACCCAGTACTTC. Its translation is CASSSAGTSGSWSKTQYF.

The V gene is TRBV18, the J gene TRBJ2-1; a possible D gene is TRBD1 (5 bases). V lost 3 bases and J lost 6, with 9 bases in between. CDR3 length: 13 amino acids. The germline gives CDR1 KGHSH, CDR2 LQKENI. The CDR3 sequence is CASSPQGSNEQFF. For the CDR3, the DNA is TGTGCCAGCTCACCCCAGGGTAGCAATGAGCAGTTCTTC.

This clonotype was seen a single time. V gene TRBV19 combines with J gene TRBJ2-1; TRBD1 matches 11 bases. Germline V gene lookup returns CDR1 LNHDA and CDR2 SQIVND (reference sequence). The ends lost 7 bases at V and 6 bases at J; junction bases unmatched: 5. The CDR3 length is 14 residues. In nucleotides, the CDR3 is TGTGCCAGTATCGGGACAGGGGGTCTCAATGAGCAGTTCTTC. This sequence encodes CASIGTGGLNEQFF.

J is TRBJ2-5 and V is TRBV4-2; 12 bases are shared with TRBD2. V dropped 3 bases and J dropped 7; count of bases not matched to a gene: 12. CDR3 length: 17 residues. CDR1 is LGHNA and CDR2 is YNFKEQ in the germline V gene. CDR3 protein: CASSQAVGLAGTGTQYF. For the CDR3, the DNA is TGTGCCAGCAGCCAGGCTGTGGGACTAGCGGGCACGGGGACCCAGTACTTC.

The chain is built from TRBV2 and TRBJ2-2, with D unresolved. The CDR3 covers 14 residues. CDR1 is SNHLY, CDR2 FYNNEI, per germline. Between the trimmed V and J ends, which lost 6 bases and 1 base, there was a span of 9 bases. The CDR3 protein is CASRKSLNTGELFF. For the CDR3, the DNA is TGTGCCAGCAGGAAGTCCTTGAACACCGGGGAGCTGTTTTTT.

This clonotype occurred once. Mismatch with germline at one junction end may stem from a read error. The CDR3 loop is CSARRWTGGRNEKLLF. CDR3 in DNA: TGCAGTGCTAGACGATGGACAGGGGGTAGGAATGAAAAACTGCTTTTT. This chain links TRBV20-1 with TRBJ1-4; 10 bases line up with TRBD1. Germline CDR1 DFQATT, CDR2 SNEGSKA (reference sequence). The CDR3 covers 16 residues.

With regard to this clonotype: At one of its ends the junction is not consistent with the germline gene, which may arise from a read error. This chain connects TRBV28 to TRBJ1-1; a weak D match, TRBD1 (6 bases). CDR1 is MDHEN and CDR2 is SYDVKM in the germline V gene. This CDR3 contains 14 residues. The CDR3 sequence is CASSSLIGGTGAFF. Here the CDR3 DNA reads TGTGCCAGCAGTTCACTCATTGGGGGCACTGGAGCTTTCTTT.

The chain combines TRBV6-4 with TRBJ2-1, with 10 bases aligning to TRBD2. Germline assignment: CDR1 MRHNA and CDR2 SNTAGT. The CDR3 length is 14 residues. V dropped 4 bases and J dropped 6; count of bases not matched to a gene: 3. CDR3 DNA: TGTGCCAGCAGTGCTGGGACTAGCGCCAATGAGCAGTTCTTC. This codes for CASSAGTSANEQFF.

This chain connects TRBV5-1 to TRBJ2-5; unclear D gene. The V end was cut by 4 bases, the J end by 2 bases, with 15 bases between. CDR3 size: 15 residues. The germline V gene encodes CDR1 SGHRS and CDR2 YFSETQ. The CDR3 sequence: CASSRNSAVQETQYF. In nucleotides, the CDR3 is TGCGCCAGCAGCCGAAATTCAGCAGTACAAGAGACCCAGTACTTC. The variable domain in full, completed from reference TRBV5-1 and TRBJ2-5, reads KAGVTQTPRYLIKTRGQQVTLSCSPISGHRSVSWYQQTPGQGLQFLFEYFSETQRNKGNFPGRFSGRQFSNSRSEMNVSTLELGDSALYLCASSRNSAVQETQYFGPGTRLLVL.

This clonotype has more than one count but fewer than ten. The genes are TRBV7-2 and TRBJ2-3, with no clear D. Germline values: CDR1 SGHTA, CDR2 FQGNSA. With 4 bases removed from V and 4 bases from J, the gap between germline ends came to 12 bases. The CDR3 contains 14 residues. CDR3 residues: CASSSPFTPDTQYF. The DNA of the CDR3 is TGTGCCAGCAGCTCCCCTTTTACCCCAGATACGCAGTATTTT.

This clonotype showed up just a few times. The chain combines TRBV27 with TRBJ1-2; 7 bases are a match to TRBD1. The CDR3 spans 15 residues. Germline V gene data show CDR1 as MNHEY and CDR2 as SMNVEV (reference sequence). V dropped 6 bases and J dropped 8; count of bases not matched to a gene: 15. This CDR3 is CASRPRAGGDQGYTF. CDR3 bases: TGTGCCAGCAGACCACGGGCAGGGGGGGATCAGGGCTACACCTTC.

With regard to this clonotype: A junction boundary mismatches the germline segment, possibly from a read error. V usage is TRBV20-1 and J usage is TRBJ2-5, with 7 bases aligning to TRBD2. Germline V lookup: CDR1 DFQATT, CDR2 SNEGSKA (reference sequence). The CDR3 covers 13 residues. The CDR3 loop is CSANKAGTETQYF. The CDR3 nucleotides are TGCAGTGCGAACAAAGCGGGAACAGAGACCCAGTATTTC.

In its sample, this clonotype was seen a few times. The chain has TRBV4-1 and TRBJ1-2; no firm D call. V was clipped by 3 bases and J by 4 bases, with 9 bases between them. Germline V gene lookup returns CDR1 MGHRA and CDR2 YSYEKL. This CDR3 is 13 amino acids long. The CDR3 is CASSQPGSYGYTF. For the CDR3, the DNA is TGCGCCAGCAGCCAGCCAGGCAGCTATGGCTACACCTTC.

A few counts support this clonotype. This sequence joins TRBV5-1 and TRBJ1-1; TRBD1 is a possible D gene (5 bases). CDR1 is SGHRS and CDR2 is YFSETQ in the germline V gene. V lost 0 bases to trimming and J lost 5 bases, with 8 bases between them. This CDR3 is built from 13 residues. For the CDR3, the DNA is TGCGCCAGCAGCTTGGTGCAGGGAACTGAAGCTTTCTTT. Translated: CASSLVQGTEAFF. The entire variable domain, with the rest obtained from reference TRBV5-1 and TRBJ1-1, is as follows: KAGVTQTPRYLIKTRGQQVTLSCSPISGHRSVSWYQQTPGQGLQFLFEYFSETQRNKGNFPGRFSGRQFSNSRSEMNVSTLELGDSALYLCASSLVQGTEAFFGQGTRLTVV.

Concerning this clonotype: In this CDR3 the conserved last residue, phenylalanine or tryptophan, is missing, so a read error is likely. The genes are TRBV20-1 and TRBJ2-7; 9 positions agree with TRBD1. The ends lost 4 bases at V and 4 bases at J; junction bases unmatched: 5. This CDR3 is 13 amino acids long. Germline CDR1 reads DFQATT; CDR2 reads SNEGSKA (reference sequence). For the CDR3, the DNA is TGCAGTGCTATTAAGGACAGGGGTTACGAGCAGTACCTC. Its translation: CSAIKDRGYEQYL.

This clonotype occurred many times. The DNA of the CDR3 is TGTGCCAGCTCACCCGGGACAATTGAAGCTTTCTTT. Its translation: CASSPGTIEAFF. This chain uses TRBV18 with TRBJ1-1, with a weak D call TRBD1 (6 bases). V was pared by 3 bases and J by 7 bases, with 9 bases between. CDR1 is KGHSH and CDR2 is LQKENI in the germline V gene. The CDR3 is made up of 12 amino acids. Variable domain in full (rest from reference TRBV18 and TRBJ1-1): NAGVMQNPRHLVRRRGQEARLRCSPMKGHSHVYWYRQLPEEGLKFMVYLQKENIIDESGMPKERFSAEFPKEGPSILRIQQVVRGDSAAYFCASSPGTIEAFFGQGTRLTVV.

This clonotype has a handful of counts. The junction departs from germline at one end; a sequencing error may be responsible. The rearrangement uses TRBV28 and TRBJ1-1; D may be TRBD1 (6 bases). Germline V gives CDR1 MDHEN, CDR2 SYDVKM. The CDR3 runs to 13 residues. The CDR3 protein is CAGRGVMNTEAFF. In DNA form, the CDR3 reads TGTGCCGGCAGGGGCGTCATGAACACTGAAGCTTTCTTT.

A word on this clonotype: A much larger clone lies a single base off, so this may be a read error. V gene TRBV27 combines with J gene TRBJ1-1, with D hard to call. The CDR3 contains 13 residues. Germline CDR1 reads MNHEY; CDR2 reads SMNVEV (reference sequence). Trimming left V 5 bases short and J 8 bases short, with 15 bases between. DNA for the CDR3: TGTGCCAGCAGTGTAACAAGGTATCAAGAAGCTTTCTTT. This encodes CASSVTRYQEAFF.

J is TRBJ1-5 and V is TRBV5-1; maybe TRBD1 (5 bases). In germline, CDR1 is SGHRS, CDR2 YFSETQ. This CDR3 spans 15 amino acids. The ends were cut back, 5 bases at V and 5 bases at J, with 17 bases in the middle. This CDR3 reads CASRLTGEVYQPQHF. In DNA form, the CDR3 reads TGCGCCAGCAGATTAACGGGGGAAGTTTATCAGCCCCAGCATTTT.

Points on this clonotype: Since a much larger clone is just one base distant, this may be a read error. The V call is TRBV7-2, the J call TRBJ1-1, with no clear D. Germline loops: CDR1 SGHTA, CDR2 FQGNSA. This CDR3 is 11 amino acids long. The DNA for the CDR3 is TGTGCCAGCAGCTTACATACTGAAGCTCTCTTT. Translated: CASSLHTEALF.

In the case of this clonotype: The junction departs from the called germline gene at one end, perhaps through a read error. CDR3 DNA sequence: TGTGTCACCAGCAGAGATTTAACAGACGTTAACTATGGCTACACCTTC. Its protein is CVTSRDLTDVNYGYTF. The rearrangement uses TRBV15 and TRBJ1-2, with D hard to call. This CDR3 has 16 amino acids. Per the germline V gene, CDR1 is LNHNV and CDR2 is YYDKDF (reference sequence). The whole variable domain, remainder taken from reference TRBV15 and TRBJ1-2, is DAMVIQNPRYQVTQFGKPVTLSCSQTLNHNVMYWYQQKSSQAPKLLFHYYDKDFNNEADTPDNFQSRRPNTSFCFLDIRSPGLGDTAMYLCVTSRDLTDVNYGYTFGSGTRLTVV.

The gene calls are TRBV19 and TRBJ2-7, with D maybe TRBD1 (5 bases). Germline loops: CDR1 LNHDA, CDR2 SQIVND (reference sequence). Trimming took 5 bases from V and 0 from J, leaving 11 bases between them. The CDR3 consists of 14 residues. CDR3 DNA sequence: TGTGCCAGTAGTGAACAGGTCTCCTCCTACGAGCAGTACTTC. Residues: CASSEQVSSYEQYF.

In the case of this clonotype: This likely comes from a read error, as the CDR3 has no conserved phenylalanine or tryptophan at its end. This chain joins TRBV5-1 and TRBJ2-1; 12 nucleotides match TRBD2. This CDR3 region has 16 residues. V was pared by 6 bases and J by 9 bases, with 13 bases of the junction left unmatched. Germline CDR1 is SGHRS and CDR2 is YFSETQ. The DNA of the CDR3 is TGCGCCAGCACCCCCAACCGACTAGCGGGAGAGGGTGAGCAGTTCCTC. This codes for CASTPNRLAGEGEQFL.